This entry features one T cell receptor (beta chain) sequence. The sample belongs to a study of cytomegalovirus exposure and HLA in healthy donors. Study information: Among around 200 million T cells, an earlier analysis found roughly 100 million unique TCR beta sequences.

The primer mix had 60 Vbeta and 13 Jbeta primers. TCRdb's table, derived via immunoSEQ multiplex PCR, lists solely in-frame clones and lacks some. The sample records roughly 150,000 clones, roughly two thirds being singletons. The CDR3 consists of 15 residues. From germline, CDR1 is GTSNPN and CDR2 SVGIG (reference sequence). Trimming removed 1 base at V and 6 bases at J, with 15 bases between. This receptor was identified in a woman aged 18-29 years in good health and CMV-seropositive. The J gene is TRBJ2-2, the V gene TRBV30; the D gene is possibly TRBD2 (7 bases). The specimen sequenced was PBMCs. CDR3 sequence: CAWSGGGGAAGELFF. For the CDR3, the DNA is TGTGCCTGGAGTGGAGGAGGGGGGGCCGCCGGGGAGCTGTTTTTT.